A single sample gave rise to the 22 T cell receptor beta chains below, sequenced in a study of identical twins. MiXCR was run by TCRdb on the 5' RACE reads, yielding one entry per CDR3 protein. The sample lists some 630,000 distinct CDR3 sequences, around 7.5% occurring once. This sample also appeared in a second study, on yellow fever vaccine responses in identical twins.

The sequenced material came from PBMCs. The receptors stem from a woman under 30 in good health.

The chain couples TRBV12-3 or TRBV12-4 to TRBJ2-5; D may correspond to TRBD1 or TRBD2 (5 bases each). There are 13 residues in the CDR3. The V and J ends lost 7 bases and 5 bases respectively, with 14 bases between them. The CDR3 loop reads CASTPGWGETQYF. The CDR3 coding sequence is TGTGCCAGCACCCCCGGCTGGGGGGAGACCCAGTACTTC.

The sample holds many counts of this clonotype. J is TRBJ2-1 and V is TRBV6-5, with D possibly being TRBD1 (6 bases). Looked up from germline, CDR1 is MNHEY and CDR2 is SVGAGI. V was cut by 4 bases and J by 9 bases, with 19 bases left in between. The CDR3 loop spans 15 amino acids. CDR3: CASSSLVSGGSEQFF. CDR3 DNA: TGTGCCAGCAGTTCGCTAGTTTCTGGGGGCAGTGAGCAGTTCTTC.

The sample holds a few counts of this clonotype. This chain connects TRBV20-1 to TRBJ1-4, with 8 bases fitting TRBD1. The ends lost 0 bases at V and 0 bases at J; junction bases unmatched: 12. The length of the CDR3 is 19 residues. Germline loops: CDR1 DFQATT, CDR2 SNEGSKA (reference sequence). The CDR3, as DNA: TGCAGTGCTAGAGATCATCCCCGGGACAGGAGTGCAACTAATGAAAAACTGTTTTTT. Residues: CSARDHPRDRSATNEKLFF.

This clonotype was recorded many times. The chain carries TRBV4-1 and TRBJ1-3, with 9 nucleotides matching TRBD1. Germline V lookup: CDR1 MGHRA, CDR2 YSYEKL. The trim removed 1 base at V and 2 bases at J, leaving 3 bases unmatched. CDR3 size: 16 residues. CDR3 DNA sequence: TGCGCCAGCAGCCAAGCTCGGGACAGGGCTGGAAACACCATATATTTT. It translates to CASSQARDRAGNTIYF.

This clonotype was seen at least ten times. This chain links TRBV28 with TRBJ1-1, with 7 bases matching TRBD1. The CDR3 length is 15 residues. Germline V lookup: CDR1 MDHEN, CDR2 SYDVKM. V was clipped by 5 bases and J by 0 bases; unmatched bases: 6. The CDR3 here is CASSAPTGLNTEAFF. As DNA, the CDR3 is TGTGCCAGCAGTGCACCGACAGGGTTGAACACTGAAGCTTTCTTT.

This clonotype was observed a few times. The chain recombines TRBV11-3 with TRBJ1-1; D is perhaps TRBD1 (6 bases). Trimming took 11 bases from V and 3 from J, leaving 16 bases between them. Per the germline V gene, CDR1 is SGHNT and CDR2 is YENEEA. The CDR3 sequence is 13 residues long. The CDR3 nucleotides read TGTGCCGGCTTCCCCAGGGGAGACACTGAAGCTTTCTTT. Its protein is CAGFPRGDTEAFF. Together with reference TRBV11-3 and TRBJ1-1, the CDR3 gives the full variable domain: EAGVVQSPRYKIIEKKQPVAFWCNPISGHNTLYWYLQNLGQGPELLIRYENEEAVDDSQLPKDRFSAERLKGVDSTLKIQPAELGDSAVYLCAGFPRGDTEAFFGQGTRLTVV.

This clonotype has only a few counts. V usage is TRBV5-1 and J usage is TRBJ2-2; 11 bases line up with TRBD2. CDR3 length: 18 amino acids. The V gene's germline CDR1 is SGHRS and CDR2 YFSETQ. Unmatched junction bases numbered 5, after V lost 0 bases and J lost 1 base. The chain's CDR3 is CASSLARLAGGNTGELFF. Here the CDR3 DNA reads TGCGCCAGCAGCTTGGCCAGGCTAGCGGGAGGGAACACCGGGGAGCTGTTTTTT.

The table lists this clonotype with a few counts. V is TRBV5-1 and J is TRBJ2-7; 9 bases are a match to TRBD2. V shed 2 bases, J shed 5 bases, and the junction held 5 bases outside the gene matches. The germline gives CDR1 SGHRS, CDR2 YFSETQ. The CDR3 totals 14 residues. The CDR3 here is CASSFSGSTHEQYF. The CDR3 nucleotides read TGCGCCAGCAGCTTTAGCGGGAGTACCCACGAGCAGTACTTC. Combining the CDR3 with reference TRBV5-1 and TRBJ2-7 gives the whole variable domain KAGVTQTPRYLIKTRGQQVTLSCSPISGHRSVSWYQQTPGQGLQFLFEYFSETQRNKGNFPGRFSGRQFSNSRSEMNVSTLELGDSALYLCASSFSGSTHEQYFGPGTRLTVT.

This chain connects TRBV20-1 to TRBJ2-1; 11 bases agree with TRBD2. The germline V gene has CDR1 DFQATT and CDR2 SNEGSKA (reference sequence). The CDR3 is made up of 17 amino acids. J gave up 2 bases and V 2 bases, and 8 bases lay outside the gene matches. The CDR3 DNA reads TGCAGTGCTAGACCCCGCGAGACTAGCGGGGCCTACAATGAGCAGTTCTTC. It specifies CSARPRETSGAYNEQFF.

This clonotype showed up just a few times. This sequence joins TRBV29-1 and TRBJ1-1, with a possible D match to TRBD1 (5 bases). Deletions cut 7 bases from V and 7 bases from J, with 22 bases between. The length of the CDR3 is 14 residues. Germline V gene data show CDR1 as SQVTM and CDR2 as ANQGSEA. The CDR3 protein is CSAQRGDSNNEAFF. In DNA form, the CDR3 reads TGCAGCGCACAGCGGGGTGACAGCAATAATGAAGCTTTCTTT.

This clonotype was seen repeatedly, ten times or more. The rearrangement links TRBV18 to TRBJ1-2; D call uncertain. V was clipped by 3 bases and J by 5 bases, with 7 bases between them. The CDR3 is 12 residues long. Germline V gene lookup returns CDR1 KGHSH and CDR2 LQKENI. The CDR3 region has the DNA TGTGCCAGCTCACCTGACCCTTATGGCTACACCTTC. Translating it yields CASSPDPYGYTF.

This clonotype was recorded a few times. The V and J genes are TRBV5-1 and TRBJ2-4; D perhaps matches TRBD2 (5 bases). The CDR3 is made up of 16 amino acids. The V end lost 2 bases, the J end lost 0 bases, and 12 bases lay between the germline ends. Germline CDR1 and CDR2: SGHRS and YFSETQ. The CDR3, as DNA: TGCGCCAGCAGCTTCGGACTGAACGTAGCCAAAAACATTCAGTACTTC. It is translated as CASSFGLNVAKNIQYF.

The V gene is TRBV20-1, the J gene TRBJ2-2; D unresolved. The length of the CDR3 is 13 residues. Germline loops: CDR1 DFQATT, CDR2 SNEGSKA (reference sequence). V gave up 5 bases and J gave up 6 bases, with 13 bases separating them. The CDR3 region is CSAGPTASGELFF. CDR3 DNA: TGCAGTGCTGGACCAACTGCTTCCGGGGAGCTGTTTTTT.

This clonotype was detected ten times or more. The junction and the germline gene differ at one end; a read error may be behind it. This chain connects TRBV5-1 to TRBJ2-5, with D hard to call. The CDR3 is 12 amino acids. Germline V gives CDR1 SGHRS, CDR2 YFSETQ. The CDR3 coding sequence is TGTGCCAGCAGTTCGACCCAAGAGACCCAGTACTTC. Protein: CASSSTQETQYF.

This clonotype has at least ten counts. The V gene is TRBV7-9, the J gene TRBJ2-3, with D possibly matching TRBD1 (6 bases). Trimming shortened V by 5 bases and J by 3 bases, and 9 bases separated the two germline ends. CDR3 size: 13 residues. The V gene's germline CDR1 is SEHNR and CDR2 FQNEAQ (reference sequence). The DNA for the CDR3 is TGTGCCAGCAGCCCACAGGGAACAGATACGCAGTATTTT. Protein sequence: CASSPQGTDTQYF.

This clonotype was seen many times. The chain couples TRBV4-1 to TRBJ1-4; TRBD1 agrees at 8 bases. Looked up from germline, CDR1 is MGHRA and CDR2 is YSYEKL. With V trimmed by 3 bases and J by 8 bases, 14 bases remained unmatched. The CDR3 has 17 amino acids. CDR3 in amino acids: CASSQDFRTGNWEKLFF. CDR3 nucleotides: TGCGCCAGCAGCCAGGATTTTCGGACAGGGAATTGGGAAAAACTGTTTTTT.

The chain has TRBV7-6 and TRBJ2-1, with TRBD1 matching 12 bases. Germline lookup yields CDR1 SGHVS and CDR2 FNYEAQ. V lost 5 bases and J lost 6; bases outside the gene matches: 17. CDR3 length: 19 residues. The DNA of the CDR3 is TGTGCCAGCAGCCCCGAGACGGCGACCCGGGACAGGGGGCGCAATGAGCAGTTCTTC. As protein: CASSPETATRDRGRNEQFF.

This clonotype was counted ten times or more. The chain combines TRBV5-5 with TRBJ2-2, with 10 bases that match TRBD2. With V trimmed by 0 bases and J by 2 bases, 1 base remained unmatched. This CDR3 contains 16 residues. From germline, CDR1 is SGHKS and CDR2 YYEKEE (reference sequence). CDR3: CASSLVLAGNTGELFF. In nucleotides, the CDR3 is TGTGCCAGCAGCTTGGTACTAGCGGGAAACACCGGGGAGCTGTTTTTT.

This clonotype was found a few times. The chain has TRBV5-1 and TRBJ2-1, with a possible D match to TRBD1 (6 bases). The germline gives CDR1 SGHRS, CDR2 YFSETQ. Trimming removed 4 bases from V and 7 bases from J, with 12 bases in between. This CDR3 has 13 amino acids. CDR3 bases: TGCGCCAGCAGCGAGGGGGTTGGGAATGAGCAGTTCTTC. This translates into CASSEGVGNEQFF.

This clonotype was seen only a few times. V is TRBV6-1 and J is TRBJ2-6, with TRBD1 matching over 9 bases. There are 16 residues in the CDR3. Germline trimming cut 5 bases from V and 4 bases from J; bases unmatched to any gene: 6. CDR1 and CDR2 (germline): MNHNS, SASEGT. CDR3 nucleotide sequence: TGTGCCAGCAGTCCGGACAGGGGATCGGGGGCCAACGTCCTGACTTTC. The encoded protein is CASSPDRGSGANVLTF.

This clonotype appeared a few times. The chain combines TRBV2 with TRBJ1-2, with 10 bases lining up with TRBD1. This CDR3 region has 17 residues. The germline V gene encodes CDR1 SNHLY and CDR2 FYNNEI. After removal of 0 bases from V and 4 bases from J, the junction contained 8 bases not matched to a gene. CDR3 sequence (DNA): TGTGCCAGCAGTGAAGCGCTTCGGACAGGGGGGGGCTATGGCTACACCTTC. Residues: CASSEALRTGGGYGYTF.

In this sample, this clonotype turned up many times. The V gene is TRBV12-3 or TRBV12-4, the J gene TRBJ1-2; 9 bases align to TRBD1. Trimming took 3 bases from V and 5 from J; bases not matched to a gene: 4. The CDR3 spans 14 residues. CDR3 nucleotide sequence: TGTGCCAGCAGTTTGGGACAGGGAACGTATGGCTACACCTTC. It encodes CASSLGQGTYGYTF.